This T cell receptor beta chain was sequenced during a study of tumor-infiltrating lymphocytes in primary liver carcinoma. cDNA specific to TCR beta was made from about 550 ng of total RNA, with a constant-region primer employed for priming. Construction of TCR beta libraries relied on three successive nested multiplex PCR rounds employing slightly modified ARM-PCR. With TRBV1-TRBV30 forward primers and a C-beta reverse primer, the first two PCR rounds were run for around 10 cycles each. MiXCR, applied by TCRdb to the multiplex PCR reads, yields one record per CDR3 protein. The data show approximately 300,000 distinct CDR3 sequences, about 62% seen once. Note on this clonotype: The conserved final phenylalanine or tryptophan is absent from the CDR3, which likely points to a read error.

Unsorted whole blood supplied the RNA, and germline DNA was extracted too. In germline, CDR1 is LGHNA, CDR2 YSLEER. The CDR3 consists of 14 residues. Source material: peripheral blood. The TCR comes from a man aged 35-49 years with primary liver carcinoma and hepatitis B virus infection. The chain is built from TRBV4-3 and TRBJ1-2; D not resolved. CDR3 region: CASSQAFADYGYTL. The CDR3 DNA reads TGCGCCAGCAGTCAAGCATTTGCGGACTATGGCTACACCTTG.